This T cell receptor (beta chain) was recovered during a study of cytomegalovirus exposure and HLA in healthy donors. General study findings and limits: Productive rates of about 90% or about 30% were seen for most TCR beta V segments in an earlier analysis.

The study ran its PCR with 60 Vbeta and 13 Jbeta primers. Libraries were prepared by immunoSEQ multiplex PCR; TCRdb keeps only in-frame clonotypes and omits some of them. This repertoire includes approximately 180,000 clones. The CDR3 covers 16 residues. Per germline, CDR1 LGHNA and CDR2 YNFKEQ. Losses at the gene ends were 1 base for V and 6 bases for J; bases not matched to a gene: 10. Remarks on this clone: Its antigen remains unknown.

The rearrangement joins TRBV4-2 to TRBJ2-7; 9 bases map to TRBD2. Sequences were obtained from PBMCs. The sequence was obtained from a man aged 30 to 39 in good health and CMV-seronegative. This CDR3 reads CASSQVFLGLASEQYF. CDR3 nucleotide sequence: TGTGCCAGCAGCCAAGTTTTTCTGGGACTAGCTAGCGAGCAGTACTTC.